The next 8 T cell receptor beta chains were all read from a single sample in a study of T cell responses to AZD1222 COVID-19 vaccine. Clones were sequenced by immunoSEQ multiplex PCR, and TCRdb holds only the in-frame ones, with some missing. The profile shows roughly 100,000 clones, 70% to 90% of them singletons. The sequenced sample was peripheral blood, obtained on day 0 of AZD1222 vaccination. Receptors were obtained from an adult in good health.

J is TRBJ1-1 and V is TRBV13; no clear D. The CDR3 has 14 residues. Germline V gives CDR1 PRHDT, CDR2 FYEKMQ (reference sequence). Trimming shortened V by 5 bases and J by 0 bases, and 10 bases separated the two germline ends. CDR3 in amino acids: CASSPSLLNTEAFF. The CDR3 bases are TGTGCCAGCAGCCCTAGTCTTCTGAACACTGAAGCTTTCTTT.

The J gene is TRBJ1-3, the V gene TRBV10-3; TRBD1 is a possible D gene (5 bases). The germline CDR1 and CDR2 sequences are ENHRY and SYGVKD. The CDR3 runs 16 residues. Trimming pared 7 bases from V and 9 bases from J, leaving 25 bases between. CDR3 loop: CAINDPDRPLAGTIYF. CDR3 DNA sequence: TGTGCCATCAACGACCCTGACAGACCCCTCGCAGGCACCATATATTTT.

This clone was counted a single time. V and J are TRBV7-2 and TRBJ1-4, with a possible D match to TRBD1 (6 bases). This CDR3 region has 15 residues. The V and J ends lost 2 bases and 7 bases respectively, with 14 bases between them. Germline V gene data show CDR1 as SGHTA and CDR2 as FQGNSA. CDR3 sequence reads: CASSLRIRGGEKLFF. Here the CDR3 DNA reads TGTGCCAGCAGCTTAAGGATTAGAGGGGGTGAAAAACTGTTTTTT. Based on the CDR3 plus reference TRBV7-2 and TRBJ1-4, the full variable domain is GAGVSQSPSNKVTEKGKDVELRCDPISGHTALYWYRQSLGQGLEFLIYFQGNSAPDKSGLPSDRFSAERTGGSVSTLTIQRTQQEDSAVYLCASSLRIRGGEKLFFGSGTQLSVL.

The rearrangement links TRBV6-5 to TRBJ1-6; 7 bases are a match to TRBD1. The CDR3 length is 15 residues. Trimming cost V 5 bases and J 11 bases; bases outside gene matches: 12. The germline CDR1 and CDR2 sequences are MNHEY and SVGAGI. CDR3 coding DNA: TGTGCCAGCAGTACCTCGACAGGGCCTAGGGCACCCCTCCACTTT. This encodes CASSTSTGPRAPLHF.

This rearrangement joins TRBV7-8 to TRBJ1-1, with TRBD1 as a possible D gene (5 bases). V was shortened by 5 bases and J by 4 bases, with 14 bases between the two germline ends. The germline gives CDR1 SGHVS, CDR2 FQNEAQ. CDR3 length equals 14 residues. The CDR3 sequence is CASSRYGAVTEAFF. CDR3 sequence (DNA): TGTGCCAGCAGCCGGTACGGGGCGGTCACTGAAGCTTTCTTT.

The chain employs TRBV5-8 and TRBJ1-2; the D gene is possibly TRBD1 (5 bases). This CDR3 has 15 amino acids. Germline CDR1 is SGHTS and CDR2 is YDEGEE. Trimming removed 3 bases from V and 4 bases from J, with 16 bases in between. The CDR3 here is CASSYVNQGGYGYTF. The CDR3 coding sequence is TGTGCCAGCAGCTACGTGAATCAGGGCGGCTATGGCTACACCTTC.

This clone has only one observation. The rearrangement links TRBV20-1 to TRBJ1-2, with D unresolved. Germline V gives CDR1 DFQATT, CDR2 SNEGSKA (reference sequence). Trimming removed 0 bases from V and 5 bases from J, with 4 bases in between. The CDR3 length is 11 residues. The CDR3 here is CSARDIYGYTF. The DNA for the CDR3 is TGCAGTGCTAGAGATATTTATGGCTACACCTTC.

This clone was counted a single time. The rearrangement links TRBV15 to TRBJ1-2; D gene ambiguous. The V and J ends lost 9 bases and 4 bases respectively, with 9 bases between them. Germline V gene data show CDR1 as LNHNV and CDR2 as YYDKDF (reference sequence). This CDR3 spans 11 amino acids. CDR3 nucleotide sequence: TGTGCCACTCGGGTAGGCTATGGCTACACCTTC. It translates to CATRVGYGYTF.